This T cell receptor (beta chain) was recovered during a study of T cells expressing NK-cell markers. From the 5' RACE reads, TCRdb lists one entry per CDR3 protein and no DNA. The table lists 200,000 to 300,000 distinct CDR3 sequences. Sequencing was performed on blood T cells: a sorted CD56 or NKG2C T cell subset, CD4+ or CD8+ T cells, or bulk PBMC T cells (not recorded which). This TCR was sampled from a man between 18 and 29 years old in good health.

The CDR3 spells CASFPSGRANEQFF. The chain is built from TRBV7-6 and TRBJ2-1; no DNA is available, so the TRBD2 call from TCRdb remains unchecked. The germline V gene encodes CDR1 SGHVS and CDR2 FNYEAQ. CDR3 length equals 14 residues.